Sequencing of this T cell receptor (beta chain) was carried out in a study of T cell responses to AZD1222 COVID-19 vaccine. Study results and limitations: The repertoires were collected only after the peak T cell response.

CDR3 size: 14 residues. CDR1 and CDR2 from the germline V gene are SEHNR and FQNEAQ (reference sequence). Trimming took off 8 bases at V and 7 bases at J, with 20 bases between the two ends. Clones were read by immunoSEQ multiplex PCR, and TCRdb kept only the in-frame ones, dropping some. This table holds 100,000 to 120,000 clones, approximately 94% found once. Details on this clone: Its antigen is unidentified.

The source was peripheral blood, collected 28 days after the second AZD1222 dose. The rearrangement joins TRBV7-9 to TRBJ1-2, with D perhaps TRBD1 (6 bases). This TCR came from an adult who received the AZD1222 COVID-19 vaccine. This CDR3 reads CASGAGGGPAGYTF. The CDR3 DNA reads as TGTGCCAGCGGCGCTGGGGGGGGCCCGGCTGGCTACACCTTC. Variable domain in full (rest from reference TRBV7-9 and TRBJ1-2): DTGVSQNPRHKITKRGQNVTFRCDPISEHNRLYWYRQTLGQGPEFLTYFQNEAQLEKSRLLSDRFSAERPKGSFSTLEIQRTEQGDSAMYLCASGAGGGPAGYTFGSGTRLTVV.